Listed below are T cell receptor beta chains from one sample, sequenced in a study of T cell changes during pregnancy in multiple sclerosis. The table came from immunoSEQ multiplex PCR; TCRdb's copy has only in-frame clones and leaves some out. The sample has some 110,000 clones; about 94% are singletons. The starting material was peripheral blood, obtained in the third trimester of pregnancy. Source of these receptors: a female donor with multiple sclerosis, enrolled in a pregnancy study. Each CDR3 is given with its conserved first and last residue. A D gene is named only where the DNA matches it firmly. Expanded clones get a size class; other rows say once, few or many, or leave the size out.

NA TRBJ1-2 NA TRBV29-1 CSVDQGHYGYTF TGCAGCGTTGACCAGGGGCACTATGGCTACACCTTC
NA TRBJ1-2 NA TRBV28 CASSLQASQLFYGYTF TGTGCCAGCAGTTTACAGGCATCCCAATTGTTCTATGGCTACACCTTC
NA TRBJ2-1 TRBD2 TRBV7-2 CASSLTRGGAGDEQFF TGTGCCAGCAGCTTAACCCGCGGGGGGGCGGGCGATGAGCAGTTCTTC
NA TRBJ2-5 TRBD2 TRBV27 CASSLSRDYREQETQYF TGTGCCAGCAGTTTATCCCGGGACTACAGAGAGCAAGAGACCCAGTACTTC
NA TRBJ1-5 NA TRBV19 CASSSHGGLPQHF TGTGCCAGTTCCTCCCATGGAGGGCTGCCCCAGCATTTT
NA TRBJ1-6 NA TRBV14 CASSQETLNSPLHF TGTGCCAGCAGCCAAGAAACTTTGAATTCACCCCTCCACTTT
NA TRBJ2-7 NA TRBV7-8 CASSLTQPRYEQYF TGTGCCAGCAGCTTAACACAGCCGCGCTACGAGCAGTACTTC
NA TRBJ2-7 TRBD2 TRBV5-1 CASSLNGRAYEQYF TGCGCCAGCAGCTTGAACGGGAGGGCATACGAGCAGTACTTC
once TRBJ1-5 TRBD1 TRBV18 CASSQGAGGNQPQHF TGTGCCAGCTCGCAGGGGGCTGGGGGCAATCAGCCCCAGCATTTT
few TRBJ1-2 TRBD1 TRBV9 CASSAGTGNGYTF TGTGCCAGCAGCGCCGGGACAGGGAATGGCTACACCTTC
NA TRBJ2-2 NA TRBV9 CASSVGVTGELFF TGTGCCAGCAGCGTAGGAGTTACGGGGGAGCTGTTTTTT
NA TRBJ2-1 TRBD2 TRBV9 CASSASLAGGPVSYNEQFF TGTGCCAGCAGCGCCTCTCTAGCGGGAGGGCCGGTCTCCTACAATGAGCAGTTCTTC
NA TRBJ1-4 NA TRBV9 CASTQRADAADEKLFF TGTGCCAGCACCCAGCGGGCGGATGCGGCAGATGAAAAACTGTTTTTT
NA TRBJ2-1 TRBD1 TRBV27 CASSSTGQGSDEQFF TGTGCCAGCAGTTCGACGGGACAGGGGTCGGATGAGCAGTTCTTC
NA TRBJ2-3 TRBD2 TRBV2 CASSSLAGGSDTQYF TGTGCCAGCAGTTCACTAGCGGGGGGCTCAGATACGCAGTATTTT
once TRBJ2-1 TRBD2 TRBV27 CASSQRTSGRDEQFF TGTGCCAGCAGTCAGCGGACTAGCGGGAGGGATGAGCAGTTCTTC
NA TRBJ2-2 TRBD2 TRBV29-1 CSVVTSGANTGELFF TGCAGCGTTGTTACTAGCGGGGCGAACACCGGGGAGCTGTTTTTT
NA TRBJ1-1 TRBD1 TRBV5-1 CASSSRDRGTRTEAFF TGCGCCAGCAGCTCGCGGGACAGGGGGACGAGGACTGAAGCTTTCTTT
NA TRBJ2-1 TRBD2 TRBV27 CASSSNPPWTSGSYNEQFF TGTGCCAGCAGTTCTAACCCGCCCTGGACTAGCGGGAGCTACAATGAGCAGTTCTTC
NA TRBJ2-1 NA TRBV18 CASSPGAGNEQFF TGTGCCAGCTCACCGGGGGCCGGGAATGAGCAGTTCTTC
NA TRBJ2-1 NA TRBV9 CASSSLARPTNEQFF TGTGCCAGCAGCTCTCTAGCGCGCCCCACTAATGAGCAGTTCTTC
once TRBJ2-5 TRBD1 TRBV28 CASSPPGQGARETQYF TGTGCCAGCAGCCCACCCGGACAGGGGGCGAGGGAGACCCAGTACTTC
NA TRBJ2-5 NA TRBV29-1 CSVALAPQETQYF TGCAGCGTTGCTCTAGCTCCCCAAGAGACCCAGTACTTC
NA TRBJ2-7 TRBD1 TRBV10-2 CASSAYPPGQGYEQYF TGCGCCAGCAGTGCCTATCCTCCGGGACAGGGGTACGAGCAGTACTTC
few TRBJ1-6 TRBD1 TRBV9 CASSVVGTGNSPLHF TGTGCCAGCAGCGTAGTAGGGACAGGGAACTCACCCCTCCACTTT
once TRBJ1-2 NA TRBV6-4 CASSDGQPLLSDGYTF TGTGCCAGCAGTGACGGACAGCCTCTCTTGTCTGATGGCTACACCTTC
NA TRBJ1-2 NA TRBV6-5 CASSPPGWRSGYTF TGTGCCAGCAGCCCCCCAGGGTGGAGAAGCGGCTACACCTTC
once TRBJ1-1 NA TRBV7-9 CASSSIPGGAAEAFF TGTGCCAGCAGCTCGATCCCGGGAGGGGCGGCTGAAGCTTTCTTT
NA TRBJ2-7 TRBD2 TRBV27 CASSIAGGPPREQYF TGTGCCAGCAGTATCGCGGGAGGGCCTCCGAGGGAGCAGTACTTC
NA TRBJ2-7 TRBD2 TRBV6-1 CASTLTSGSHEQYF TGTGCCAGCACTTTGACTAGCGGGAGCCACGAGCAGTACTTC
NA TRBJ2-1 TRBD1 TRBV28 CASSLSEGQGSYNEQFF TGTGCCAGCAGTTTATCCGAGGGACAGGGTTCTTACAATGAGCAGTTCTTC
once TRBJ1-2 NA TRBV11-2 CASSLRASFNYGYTF TGTGCCAGCAGCTTGAGGGCTTCCTTTAACTATGGCTACACCTTC
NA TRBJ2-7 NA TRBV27 CASSPLRNPPYYEQYF TGTGCCAGCAGCCCCCTGCGTAATCCCCCCTACTACGAGCAGTACTTC
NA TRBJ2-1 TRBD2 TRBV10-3 CAIRDLAGGLNEQFF TGTGCCATCAGAGATCTAGCGGGCGGGCTCAATGAGCAGTTCTTC
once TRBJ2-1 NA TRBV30 CAWSVPYPEYNEQFF TGTGCCTGGAGTGTACCCTACCCGGAGTACAATGAGCAGTTCTTC
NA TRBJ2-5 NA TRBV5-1 CASSLGEVGRRRAETQYF TGCGCCAGCAGCTTGGGGGAGGTGGGCAGAAGAAGAGCGGAGACCCAGTACTTC
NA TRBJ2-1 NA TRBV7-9 CASSLSGDEQFF TGTGCCAGCAGCTTATCAGGGGACGAGCAGTTCTTC